This TCR beta chain was observed in a study of blood T cells in healthy people across ages. General observations from the study: Estimated diversity, derived from one million T cells, was regarded as an underestimate.

Primed by a sample-barcoded 5' primer and a J-beta primer mix, a second PCR proceeded for about 6 to 12 cycles. TCRdb independently ran MiXCR on the 5' RACE reads; one entry per CDR3 protein. Here the sample spans hundreds of thousands of distinct CDR3 sequences, roughly half being singletons. This clonotype was observed at least ten times. Its matching antigen is unknown. CDR3 length: 15 residues. From germline, CDR1 is SGHRS and CDR2 YFSETQ. With 4 bases removed from V and 5 bases from J, the gap between germline ends came to 17 bases. The clonotype was recovered from a woman older than 75 in good health. This rearrangement joins TRBV5-1 to TRBJ2-3, with unresolved D. Source material: blood. DNA for the CDR3: TGCGCCAGCAGCACCTCCGACCCTGAGATAGATACGCAGTATTTT. It yields the protein CASSTSDPEIDTQYF.